This T cell receptor (beta chain) was sequenced for a study of blood T cell repertoires in COVID-19. Across the whole study: Sites in the United States, Italy and Spain provided acute and convalescent COVID-19 samples. T cells, B-cell-depleted T cells, or PBMCs supplied cDNA or gDNA.

This clone has a single count. The authors' processing: Reference gene primers were amplified, and this amplification served to estimate nucleated cell counts. Libraries were prepared by immunoSEQ multiplex PCR; TCRdb keeps only in-frame clonotypes and omits some of them. D and trimming were read from the DNA, whereas the V and J calls and clone size are those reported in that table. The table lists 250,000 to 300,000 clones, roughly 80% of them singletons. Germline CDR1 and CDR2: LNHDA and SQIVND (reference sequence). CDR3 length: 13 amino acids. V lost 6 bases, J lost 10 bases, and 18 bases lay in between.

The chain joins TRBV19 to TRBJ1-1; tentative D call: TRBD1 (5 bases). The receptor comes from a man in his 60s who had recovered from COVID-19. The sequenced sample consisted of peripheral blood. The CDR3 loop is CASSWEGRVPAFF. DNA for the CDR3: TGTGCCAGTAGCTGGGAGGGGCGAGTACCAGCTTTCTTT.